The 32 T cell receptor beta chains listed next were all sequenced from one sample in a study of T-cell memory formation after mild COVID-19 (dated by TCRdb to the early 2020s). To prepare the library, 5' RACE was applied. Sequencing relied on an Illumina NovaSeq 6000. Starting from the raw public reads, TCRdb applied fastp trimming at Q25, assembled clones with MiXCR and retained in-frame beta chains. Rows merge per CDR3 protein into single entries with the most common DNA and genes. The sample table records 120,000 to 150,000 distinct CDR3 sequences; approximately 6% of these occur just once. Of the sample, approximately 2.2% is held by the ten largest clones. Material for sequencing was PBMCs or a T cell subset sorted from them (not recorded which). Receptor source: an adult woman who had mild COVID-19 (a few samples of this study predate the infection). The sample titles of this study are shuffled in the database, so cell type and time point are left out; the donor was told from shared clones.

This clonotype was counted at least ten times. The chain combines TRBV20-1 with TRBJ1-5, with D uncertain. The CDR3 extends over 12 amino acids. Germline loops: CDR1 DFQATT, CDR2 SNEGSKA (reference sequence). Trimming removed 6 bases from V and 0 bases from J, with 6 bases in between. CDR3 sequence reads: CSAKYSNQPQHF. The DNA of the CDR3 is TGCAGTGCCAAATATAGCAATCAGCCCCAGCATTTT.

This clonotype was counted many times. The gene calls are TRBV6-5 and TRBJ2-7; 12 bases line up with TRBD2. Germline loops: CDR1 MNHEY, CDR2 SVGAGI. The trim removed 5 bases at V and 4 bases at J, leaving 3 bases unmatched. The CDR3 extends over 14 amino acids. The CDR3 loop is CASSLLAGGYEQYF. CDR3 nucleotides: TGTGCCAGCAGTCTACTAGCGGGAGGTTACGAGCAGTACTTC.

This clonotype was counted at least ten times. The junction does not match germline at one end; this may be a read error. CDR3 nucleotide sequence: TGTTCCAGCAGCCCCCGGGGGGGAAACACCGGGGAGCTGTTTTTT. Translated, it gives CSSSPRGGNTGELFF. J is TRBJ2-2 and V is TRBV9, with 8 bases that match TRBD2. The CDR3 has 15 residues. Germline V gene data show CDR1 as SGDLS and CDR2 as YYNGEE.

There are a few counts of this clonotype. V usage is TRBV4-2 and J usage is TRBJ2-3, with D uncertain. Trimming left V 4 bases short and J 1 base short, with 12 bases between. The CDR3 has 15 amino acids. Germline lookup yields CDR1 LGHNA and CDR2 YNFKEQ. This CDR3 is CASSPGTLRTDTQYF. CDR3 sequence (DNA): TGTGCCAGCAGCCCCGGAACACTGCGCACAGATACGCAGTATTTT.

This clonotype has ten or more counts. The chain carries TRBV12-3 or TRBV12-4 and TRBJ2-7, with D maybe TRBD2 (6 bases). Trimming removed 0 bases at V and 3 bases at J, with 9 bases between. The CDR3 is made up of 14 amino acids. The CDR3 nucleotides are TGTGCCAGCAGTTTAGCGGGCGGGGACTACGAGCAGTACTTC. This gives the protein CASSLAGGDYEQYF.

A few counts support this clonotype. V gene TRBV7-9 combines with J gene TRBJ2-7; D assignment may be TRBD1 or TRBD2 (5 bases each). The germline CDR1 and CDR2 sequences are SEHNR and FQNEAQ (reference sequence). V lost 4 bases to trimming and J lost 0 bases, with 13 bases between them. The CDR3 is 15 amino acids. The CDR3 loop is CASSWGSWSSYEQYF. The CDR3 DNA reads as TGTGCCAGCAGCTGGGGGTCATGGAGCTCCTACGAGCAGTACTTC.

This clonotype was seen only a few times. Written as DNA, the CDR3 is TGTGCCAGCAGCTTAAGTGGGACAGGGGTGGTGGAGACCCAGTACTTC. Protein sequence: CASSLSGTGVVETQYF. The chain joins TRBV7-3 to TRBJ2-5, with 10 bases that match TRBD1. The CDR3 loop spans 16 amino acids. V gave up 1 base and J gave up 5 bases; unmatched junction bases: 7. The germline V gene encodes CDR1 SGHTA and CDR2 FQGTGA.

The chain has TRBV24-1 and TRBJ2-1; 7 positions agree with TRBD2. CDR3 length: 16 residues. The J segment lost 3 bases and the V segment lost 1 base, leaving 5 bases of the junction unmatched. Germline V gene data show CDR1 as KGHDR and CDR2 as SFDVKD. Here the CDR3 reads CATSDLPAGSYNEQFF. The CDR3 coding sequence is TGTGCCACCAGTGATTTACCAGCGGGGAGCTACAATGAGCAGTTCTTC.

The sample holds many counts of this clonotype. The chain joins TRBV20-1 to TRBJ2-3; tentatively, D is TRBD2 (6 bases). Between the trimmed V and J ends, which lost 3 bases and 2 bases, there was a span of 12 bases. The germline V gene encodes CDR1 DFQATT and CDR2 SNEGSKA (reference sequence). The CDR3 has 14 residues. The CDR3 sequence: CSASRRGNTDTQYF. In DNA form, the CDR3 reads TGCAGTGCTAGTCGCCGCGGGAACACAGATACGCAGTATTTT.

This clonotype has ten or more counts. This chain connects TRBV23-1 to TRBJ1-2; D not resolved. TRBV23-1 is filed as an ORF, its function uncertain. V was pared by 6 bases and J by 4 bases, with 12 bases between. The CDR3 has 13 residues. The CDR3 region is CASRGRNSYGYTF. The DNA of the CDR3 is TGCGCCAGCAGGGGAAGGAACAGCTATGGCTACACCTTC.

The DNA for the CDR3 is TGTGCCAGCAGCCTAGGGAGCGGGAGTAATGTCGATGAGCAGTTCTTC. Its protein is CASSLGSGSNVDEQFF. J is TRBJ2-1 and V is TRBV7-9, with 8 bases matching TRBD2. CDR1 SEHNR and CDR2 FQNEAQ come from the germline V gene (reference sequence). V was pared by 5 bases and J by 8 bases, with 14 bases of the junction left unmatched. The CDR3 runs to 16 residues. Full variable domain (remainder filled in from reference TRBV7-9 and TRBJ2-1): DTGVSQNPRHKITKRGQNVTFRCDPISEHNRLYWYRQTLGQGPEFLTYFQNEAQLEKSRLLSDRFSAERPKGSFSTLEIQRTEQGDSAMYLCASSLGSGSNVDEQFFGPGTRLTVL.

At least ten counts were recorded for this clonotype. The rearrangement links TRBV12-3 or TRBV12-4 to TRBJ2-3; 7 positions agree with TRBD2. CDR3 size: 19 residues. V lost 3 bases and J lost 2; bases outside the gene matches: 17. The CDR3 DNA sequence: TGTGCCAGCAGTTTCTCTCGGGGACGCAGCGGGGTGATCACAGATACGCAGTATTTT. It specifies CASSFSRGRSGVITDTQYF.

This clonotype was seen ten or more times. The gene calls are TRBV24-1 and TRBJ2-1, with D perhaps matching TRBD2 (5 bases). This CDR3 contains 12 residues. CDR1 KGHDR and CDR2 SFDVKD come from the germline V gene. V was shortened by 9 bases and J by 1 base, with 6 bases between the two germline ends. This CDR3 is CATRGSYNEQFF. DNA for the CDR3: TGTGCCACCCGGGGTTCCTACAATGAGCAGTTCTTC.

This clonotype was seen ten or more times. The CDR3 region has the DNA TGTGCCAGCAGGGCACACGGACTAGTAGGAGAGACCCAGTACTTC. As protein: CASRAHGLVGETQYF. V and J are TRBV7-9 and TRBJ2-5, with 7 bases identical to TRBD2. The V gene's germline CDR1 is SEHNR and CDR2 FQNEAQ (reference sequence). The V segment lost 6 bases and the J segment 4 bases; nucleotides outside the gene matches: 11. The CDR3 contains 15 residues.

J is TRBJ1-6 and V is TRBV5-5; 7 nucleotides match TRBD1. The CDR3 totals 15 residues. V trimming: 0 bases; J trimming: 7 bases; junction bases outside the gene matches: 4. Germline loops: CDR1 SGHKS, CDR2 YYEKEE (reference sequence). DNA for the CDR3: TGTGCCAGCAGCTTGGTAGGAGGGGGCAATTCACCCCTCCACTTT. Protein: CASSLVGGGNSPLHF.

The chain employs TRBV7-3 and TRBJ2-3, with TRBD2 identical over 14 bases. The CDR3 has 18 residues. V shed 4 bases and J 2 bases; nucleotides not matched to a gene: 8. Germline values: CDR1 SGHTA, CDR2 FQGTGA. CDR3 in amino acids: CASSSGLAGVGHTDTQYF. CDR3 nucleotides: TGTGCCAGCAGCTCGGGACTAGCGGGAGTAGGGCACACAGATACGCAGTATTTT.

This clonotype came up a few times. The J gene is TRBJ2-2, the V gene TRBV12-3 or TRBV12-4; 11 bases fit TRBD2. The J segment lost 4 bases and the V segment lost 6 bases, leaving 4 bases of the junction unmatched. The CDR3 is made up of 15 amino acids. The CDR3 sequence: CASSSTSGGTGELFF. In DNA form, the CDR3 reads TGTGCCAGCAGCTCAACTAGCGGGGGCACCGGGGAGCTGTTTTTT.

This clonotype has a count of ten or more. This chain connects TRBV5-1 to TRBJ1-1, with 7 bases that match TRBD1. The germline CDR1 and CDR2 sequences are SGHRS and YFSETQ. Germline trimming cut 4 bases from V and 0 bases from J; bases unmatched to any gene: 12. The CDR3 is made up of 17 amino acids. DNA of the CDR3: TGCGCCAGCAGCATGACAGGGATTCAGCGTATGAACACTGAAGCTTTCTTT. It yields the protein CASSMTGIQRMNTEAFF.

A few counts support this clonotype. The J gene is TRBJ1-5, the V gene TRBV4-1, with TRBD1 identical over 8 bases. The CDR3 sequence is 17 residues long. With V trimmed by 5 bases and J by 2 bases, 11 bases remained unmatched. CDR1 and CDR2 from the germline V gene are MGHRA and YSYEKL. The CDR3 here is CASSKGQGAMGNQPQHF. The CDR3 nucleotides read TGCGCCAGCAGCAAGGGGCAGGGGGCCATGGGCAATCAGCCCCAGCATTTT.

The rearrangement links TRBV10-3 to TRBJ2-3; D may be TRBD2 (5 bases). V lost 2 bases, J lost 4 bases, and 13 bases lay in between. The CDR3 length is 15 residues. Per germline, CDR1 ENHRY and CDR2 SYGVKD. CDR3 in DNA: TGTGCCATCAGTGAGCCCCGGAGGAGCCCAGATACGCAGTATTTT. Encoded protein: CAISEPRRSPDTQYF.

This clonotype showed up just a few times. This sequence joins TRBV24-1 and TRBJ2-2, with D possibly matching TRBD2 (6 bases). Germline V gene sequence: CDR1 KGHDR, CDR2 SFDVKD. The CDR3 is made up of 16 amino acids. V lost 4 bases and J 1 base, leaving 12 bases between the germline ends. The CDR3, as DNA: TGTGCCACCAGTGACCCCGGGCGGGGGAACACCGGGGAGCTGTTTTTT. This translates into CATSDPGRGNTGELFF.

This clonotype has at least ten counts. The chain's CDR3 is CASSLMTSENEQFF. CDR3 DNA: TGCGCCAGCAGCTTGATGACTAGCGAAAATGAGCAGTTCTTC. The chain recombines TRBV5-1 with TRBJ2-1; 8 nucleotides agree with TRBD2. The germline V gene has CDR1 SGHRS and CDR2 YFSETQ. This CDR3 has 14 residues. J was trimmed by 7 bases and V by 1 base; bases with no gene match: 4. The complete variable domain, with remaining parts taken from reference TRBV5-1 and TRBJ2-1, reads KAGVTQTPRYLIKTRGQQVTLSCSPISGHRSVSWYQQTPGQGLQFLFEYFSETQRNKGNFPGRFSGRQFSNSRSEMNVSTLELGDSALYLCASSLMTSENEQFFGPGTRLTVL.

Here the CDR3 DNA reads TGTGCCAGCAGTTCCTGGGGGCCAGGTTCTCGGAAAGAGACCCAGTACTTC. Amino acids: CASSSWGPGSRKETQYF. V and J are TRBV12-3 or TRBV12-4 and TRBJ2-5; TRBD1 is a possible D gene (6 bases). V lost 4 bases and J lost 3, with 21 bases in between. CDR3 length equals 17 residues.

The table lists this clonotype with many counts. The CDR3 is CASSVQVGSYNEQFF. The DNA of the CDR3 is TGCGCCAGCAGTGTACAGGTGGGCTCCTACAATGAGCAGTTCTTC. The V and J genes are TRBV4-1 and TRBJ2-1; a possible D gene is TRBD1 (5 bases). Germline V gene sequence: CDR1 MGHRA, CDR2 YSYEKL. CDR3 length: 15 residues. Trimming took 6 bases from V and 0 from J, leaving 12 bases between them.

There are many counts of this clonotype. The chain employs TRBV10-3 and TRBJ1-5; D is undetermined. V gave up 2 bases and J gave up 4 bases, with 3 bases separating them. There are 12 residues in the CDR3. Germline CDR1 reads ENHRY; CDR2 reads SYGVKD. The chain's CDR3 is CAISEPNQPQHF. In DNA, the CDR3 is TGTGCCATCAGTGAGCCGAATCAGCCCCAGCATTTT.

This clonotype has ten or more counts. The V and J genes are TRBV20-1 and TRBJ2-1; 9 nucleotides line up with TRBD2. V lost 3 bases and J lost 6; bases outside the gene matches: 9. This CDR3 region has 15 residues. Germline V gives CDR1 DFQATT, CDR2 SNEGSKA (reference sequence). CDR3 sequence (DNA): TGCAGTGCTAGGGAGACTAGCGGCTCGTTCAATGAGCAGTTCTTC. Translated, it gives CSARETSGSFNEQFF.

In this sample, this clonotype turned up many times. The V and J genes are TRBV5-1 and TRBJ2-1; D might be TRBD1 or TRBD2, each matching 5 bases. CDR3 length: 16 amino acids. V lost 4 bases to trimming and J lost 8 bases, with 22 bases between them. From germline, CDR1 is SGHRS and CDR2 YFSETQ. The CDR3 DNA reads TGCGCCAGCAGCAGAAGGGACGGACCCAGTGGGGATGAGCAGTTCTTC. It specifies CASSRRDGPSGDEQFF.

The gene calls are TRBV14 and TRBJ1-2; the match to TRBD1 covers 7 bases. The CDR3 spans 13 residues. The V segment lost 4 bases and the J segment 7 bases; nucleotides outside the gene matches: 6. Germline V CDR1 and CDR2: SGHDN, FVKESK. CDR3 amino acids: CASSRQGGRGYTF. The CDR3 region has the DNA TGTGCCAGCAGCCGCCAAGGGGGCCGTGGCTACACCTTC.

This clonotype was detected a few times. This chain uses TRBV2 with TRBJ2-1; 9 nucleotides line up with TRBD2. Losses at the gene ends were 4 bases for V and 9 bases for J; bases not matched to a gene: 4. Germline CDR1 reads SNHLY; CDR2 reads FYNNEI. The CDR3 runs to 13 residues. The DNA for the CDR3 is TGTGCCAGCAGTGTAGCGGGAGTCAGTGAGCAGTTCTTC. Encoded protein: CASSVAGVSEQFF.

This clonotype was found many times. V is TRBV20-1 and J is TRBJ2-4; TRBD1 or TRBD2 may be the D gene (5 bases each). Germline V gene data show CDR1 as DFQATT and CDR2 as SNEGSKA (reference sequence). This CDR3 has 16 residues. Trimming took off 0 bases at V and 0 bases at J, with 12 bases between the two ends. This CDR3 is CSARDNLRGAKNIQYF. CDR3 nucleotide sequence: TGCAGTGCTAGAGATAATCTGAGGGGAGCCAAAAACATTCAGTACTTC.

This clonotype was picked up many times. This chain connects TRBV4-2 to TRBJ2-1, with D tentatively TRBD1 or TRBD2 (5 bases each). Germline V CDR1 and CDR2: LGHNA, YNFKEQ. The CDR3 runs to 16 residues. Trimming removed 2 bases from V and 5 bases from J, with 16 bases in between. CDR3 amino acids: CASSQPRARGNNEQFF. As DNA, the CDR3 is TGTGCCAGCAGCCAACCACGGGCGAGGGGAAACAATGAGCAGTTCTTC.

V is TRBV12-3 or TRBV12-4 and J is TRBJ2-2, with 7 bases that match TRBD1. Trimming at V came to 6 bases and at J to 4 bases, leaving 5 bases not matched to a gene. CDR3 length: 14 residues. The CDR3 loop is CASRPDRLTGELFF. DNA of the CDR3: TGTGCCAGCAGACCGGACAGGCTCACCGGGGAGCTGTTTTTT.